Each of the 8 T cell receptor beta chains below was sequenced from the same sample in a study of T cells in localized non-small cell lung cancer. This table comes from immunoSEQ multiplex PCR, and its TCRdb copy is limited to in-frame clones, with some not included. The table lists about 6,700 clones, 50% of them singletons. The specimen comprised lymph node tissue, sampled before any cancer treatment. These receptors all come from a female donor at least 60 years old with stage I lung adenocarcinoma.

The chain is built from TRBV19 and TRBJ1-2; possibly TRBD1 for D (6 bases). Trimming left V 2 bases short and J 4 bases short, with 17 bases between. There are 16 residues in the CDR3. The V gene's germline CDR1 is LNHDA and CDR2 SQIVND (reference sequence). DNA of the CDR3: TGTGCCAGTAGTATAATTAGCACAGGGCGATTCTATGGCTACACCTTC. This encodes CASSIISTGRFYGYTF.

V usage is TRBV28 and J usage is TRBJ1-2; D ambiguous. The CDR3 runs 13 residues. Trimming shortened V by 6 bases and J by 4 bases, and 12 bases separated the two germline ends. The germline gives CDR1 MDHEN, CDR2 SYDVKM. The CDR3 loop is CASRPGLSYGYTF. DNA of the CDR3: TGTGCCAGCAGGCCGGGCCTATCCTATGGCTACACCTTC.

The V and J genes are TRBV5-1 and TRBJ2-2; D perhaps matches TRBD1 (6 bases). Germline V lookup: CDR1 SGHRS, CDR2 YFSETQ. The CDR3 is made up of 14 amino acids. Trimming removed 4 bases from V and 4 bases from J, with 11 bases in between. This CDR3 is CASSTTGGTGELFF. CDR3 coding DNA: TGCGCCAGCAGCACGACAGGCGGCACCGGGGAGCTGTTTTTT.

The table lists this clone with a few counts. The genes are TRBV6-8 and TRBJ1-5, with 8 positions matching TRBD1. J lost 1 base, V lost 2 bases, and 1 base had no gene match. This CDR3 comprises 15 residues. Germline lookup yields CDR1 MNHGY and CDR2 SAAAGT. The CDR3: CASSYTGGSNQPQHF. DNA of the CDR3: TGTGCCAGCAGTTACACAGGGGGGAGCAATCAGCCCCAGCATTTT.

By sample share, this clone is medium-sized. The chain combines TRBV2 with TRBJ2-5; 8 positions agree with TRBD2. This CDR3 contains 19 residues. CDR1 and CDR2 (germline): SNHLY, FYNNEI. V lost 1 base, J lost 1 base, and 14 bases stayed unmatched. In nucleotides, the CDR3 is TGTGCCAGCAGTGAAGAGGGGGGGCTAGCGGGCCGCCGCCAAGAGACCCAGTACTTC. Its translation: CASSEEGGLAGRRQETQYF.

This clone occurred a few times. The chain has TRBV6-8 and TRBJ1-2; D is uncertain. This CDR3 is built from 14 residues. Trimming removed 4 bases from V and 8 bases from J, with 17 bases in between. Per the germline V gene, CDR1 is MNHGY and CDR2 is SAAAGT. DNA for the CDR3: TGTGCCAGCAGTTCCCCTGGTCGGGCGGCGGGCTACACCTTC. Its protein product is CASSSPGRAAGYTF.

The rearrangement links TRBV19 to TRBJ1-2, with 7 positions matching TRBD1. Germline CDR1 is LNHDA and CDR2 is SQIVND (reference sequence). There are 14 residues in the CDR3. The ends lost 5 bases at V and 3 bases at J; junction bases unmatched: 6. The CDR3 loop is CASSVGQPYYGYTF. Written as DNA, the CDR3 is TGTGCCAGTAGTGTGGGACAGCCCTACTATGGCTACACCTTC.

The chain uses TRBV19 and TRBJ2-2; unclear D gene. Germline lookup yields CDR1 LNHDA and CDR2 SQIVND (reference sequence). This CDR3 spans 15 amino acids. Deletions cut 2 bases from V and 4 bases from J, with 11 bases between. In DNA, the CDR3 is TGTGCCAGTAGTATAAGGAGCCTCTCCACCGGGGAGCTGTTTTTT. Its protein product is CASSIRSLSTGELFF.